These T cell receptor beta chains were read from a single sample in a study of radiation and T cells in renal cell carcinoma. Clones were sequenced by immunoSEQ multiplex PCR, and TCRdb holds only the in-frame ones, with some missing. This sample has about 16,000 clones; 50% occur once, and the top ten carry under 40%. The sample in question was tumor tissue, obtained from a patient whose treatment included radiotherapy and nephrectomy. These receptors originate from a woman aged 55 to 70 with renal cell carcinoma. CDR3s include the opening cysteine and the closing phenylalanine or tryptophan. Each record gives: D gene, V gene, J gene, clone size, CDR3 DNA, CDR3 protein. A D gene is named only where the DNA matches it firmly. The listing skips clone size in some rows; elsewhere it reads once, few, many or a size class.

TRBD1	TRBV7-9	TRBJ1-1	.	TGTGCCAGCGTTAGGACAGGGGGCGAGACTGAAGCTTTCTTT	CASVRTGGETEAFF
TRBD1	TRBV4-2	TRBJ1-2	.	TGTGCCAGCAGCTTGGCCGGGACAGGGCTTTCACGCGATGGCTACACCTTC	CASSLAGTGLSRDGYTF
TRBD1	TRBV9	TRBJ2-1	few	TGTGCCAGCAGCGTAGAGGGGACAGGGTCTGAGCAGTTCTTC	CASSVEGTGSEQFF
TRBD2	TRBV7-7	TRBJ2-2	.	TGTGCTAGCAGACTAGCGGGCTCCACCGGGGAGCTGTTTTTT	CASRLAGSTGELFF
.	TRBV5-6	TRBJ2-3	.	TGTGCCAGCAGCTTAGCCCACCCAGATACGCAGTATTTT	CASSLAHPDTQYF
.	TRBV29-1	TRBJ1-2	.	TGCAGCGTTGTTCGTGGCGGGTCGGATGGCTACACCTTC	CSVVRGGSDGYTF
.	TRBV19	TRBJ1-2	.	TGTGCCAGTAGTCCCCCCTTTGGGTTCGACTATGGCTACACCTTC	CASSPPFGFDYGYTF
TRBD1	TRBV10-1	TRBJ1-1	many	TGCGCCAGCAGTGAGATTCGGACAGGCGTTGAAGCTTTCTTT	CASSEIRTGVEAFF
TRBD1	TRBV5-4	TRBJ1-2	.	TGTGCCAGCAGCTTGTCAGGGGGCTTCGGCTACACCTTC	CASSLSGGFGYTF
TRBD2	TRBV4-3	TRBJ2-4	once	TGCGCCAGCAGCCAAGACCTAGCGGGAGGGACCAAAAACATTCAGTACTTC	CASSQDLAGGTKNIQYF
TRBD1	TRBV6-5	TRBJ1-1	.	TGTGCCAGCAGTTACTTGGGGACAGATATCACTGAAGCTTTCTTT	CASSYLGTDITEAFF
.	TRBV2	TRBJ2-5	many	TGTGCCAGCAGTGAAGTGTTTCAAGAGACCCAGTACTTC	CASSEVFQETQYF
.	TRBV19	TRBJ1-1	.	TGTGCCACCCGGGCTCAGGGTTTGAACACTGAAGCTTTCTTT	CATRAQGLNTEAFF
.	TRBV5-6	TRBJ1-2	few	TGTGCCAGCAGCTTGGAAATGTTATATGGCTACACCTTC	CASSLEMLYGYTF
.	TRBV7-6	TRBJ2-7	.	TGTGCCAGCAGCCCCGGGGGTTACGAGCAGTACTTC	CASSPGGYEQYF
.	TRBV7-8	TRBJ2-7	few	TGTGCCAGCAGCCCCTACGGCTGGGCCTACGAGCAGTACTTC	CASSPYGWAYEQYF
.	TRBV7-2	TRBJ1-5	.	TGTGCCAGCAGCCTACAGGGAGCCCCCGATCAGCCCCAGCATTTT	CASSLQGAPDQPQHF
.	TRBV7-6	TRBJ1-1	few	TGTGCCAGCAGCTCCCGACGGGACACTGAAGCTTTCTTT	CASSSRRDTEAFF
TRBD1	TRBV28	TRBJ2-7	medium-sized	TGTGCCAGCAGTCTACAGGGGGGAACGCGGGAGCAGTACTTC	CASSLQGGTREQYF
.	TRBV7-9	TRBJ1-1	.	TGTGCCAGCACCCAGGAGGTCGAAGCTTTCTTT	CASTQEVEAFF
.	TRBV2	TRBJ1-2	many	TGTGCCAGCAGCCGGGTCAACGGCGGCTACACCTTC	CASSRVNGGYTF
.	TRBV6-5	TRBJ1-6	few	TGTGCCAGCAAGAGGTTGGTACAGAATAATTCACCCCTCCACTTT	CASKRLVQNNSPLHF
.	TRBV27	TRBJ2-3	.	TGTGCCAGCAGTATCAACCGAGGGGGGGGGCTAGGAGATACGCAGTATTTT	CASSINRGGGLGDTQYF
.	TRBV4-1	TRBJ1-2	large	TGCGCCAGCAGCCAAGGTCGGCAGGGAGGGGGCTATGGCTACACCTTC	CASSQGRQGGGYGYTF
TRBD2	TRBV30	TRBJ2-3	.	TGTGCCTGGAGCTACACTAGCGGATTCACAGATACGCAGTATTTT	CAWSYTSGFTDTQYF
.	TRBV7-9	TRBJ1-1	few	TGTGCCAGCAGCTTAAGGGGTCGGGAAAAAGCTTTCTTT	CASSLRGREKAFF
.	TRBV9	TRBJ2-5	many	TGTGCCAGCAGCCCCCAGGCCCGTGCGCAAGAGACCCAGTACTTC	CASSPQARAQETQYF
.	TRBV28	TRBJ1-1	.	TGTGCCAGCAGGGAAGTCACTGAAGCTTTCTTT	CASREVTEAFF
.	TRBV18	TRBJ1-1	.	TGTGCCAGCTCACCATGGGACGGATCAGCTTTCTTT	CASSPWDGSAFF
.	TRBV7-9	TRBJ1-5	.	TGTGCCAGCAGCCAATTCGCGGGTAACAGCAATCAGCCCCAGCATTTT	CASSQFAGNSNQPQHF
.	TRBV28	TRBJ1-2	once	TGTGCCAGCAGTTTATACGGAGGGGTTGAGGGTGGCTACACCTTC	CASSLYGGVEGGYTF
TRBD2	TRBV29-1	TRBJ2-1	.	TGCAGCGTTGAAAGCGGGGGGTACAATGAGCAGTTCTTC	CSVESGGYNEQFF
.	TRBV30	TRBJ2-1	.	TGTGCCTGGAGCCGTGACAGAGTGGGTGAGCAGTTCTTC	CAWSRDRVGEQFF
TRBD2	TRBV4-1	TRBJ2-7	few	TGCGCCAGCAGCCAGGGGACTAGCGGGAGATACGAGCAGTACTTC	CASSQGTSGRYEQYF
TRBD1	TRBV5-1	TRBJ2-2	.	TGCGCCAGCAGCTCCACAGGGGGCTTCGGGGAGCTGTTTTTT	CASSSTGGFGELFF
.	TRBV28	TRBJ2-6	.	TGTGCCAGCTCCCCCGGGGGTTCTGGGGCCAACGTCCTGACTTTC	CASSPGGSGANVLTF